This entry lists 25 T cell receptor beta chains sequenced from one sample in a study of glioma-infiltrating T cells. TCR alpha and beta CDR3 regions were amplified from RNA using iRepertoire nested multiplex PCR. TCRdb re-called the multiplex PCR reads through MiXCR, storing one row per CDR3 protein. The table lists about 130,000 distinct CDR3 sequences, under 25% of them singletons, with under 35% in the top ten. The material sequenced was glioma tissue, nonneoplastic brain tissue, or PBMCs (not recorded which). The receptors come from a human donor with low-grade glioma or glioblastoma, undergoing nonglioma brain surgery, or in good health (not recorded which).

The chain recombines TRBV11-3 with TRBJ2-3; 9 nucleotides align to TRBD1. Germline values: CDR1 SGHNT, CDR2 YENEEA. The CDR3 consists of 15 residues. With 0 bases clipped from V and 6 bases from J, the junction kept 4 bases outside the gene matches. In DNA, the CDR3 is TGTGCCAGCAGCTTAGAAGACAGGGGGGCGGATACGCAGTATTTT. Residues: CASSLEDRGADTQYF. The full variable domain, in which reference TRBV11-3 and TRBJ2-3 provide the parts outside the CDR3, is EAGVVQSPRYKIIEKKQPVAFWCNPISGHNTLYWYLQNLGQGPELLIRYENEEAVDDSQLPKDRFSAERLKGVDSTLKIQPAELGDSAVYLCASSLEDRGADTQYFGPGTRLTVL.

This chain joins TRBV6-1 and TRBJ1-1; TRBD1 matches at 11 bases. The CDR3 sequence is 15 residues long. Germline V lookup: CDR1 MNHNS, CDR2 SASEGT. Trimming took 8 bases from V and 1 from J; bases not matched to a gene: 6. The CDR3 loop is CASLPGQGANTEAFF. For the CDR3, the DNA is TGTGCCAGCCTCCCCGGACAGGGGGCGAACACTGAAGCTTTCTTT.

This clonotype was observed a handful of times. The chain links TRBV29-1 to TRBJ1-5; 9 positions agree with TRBD1. The germline V gene has CDR1 SQVTM and CDR2 ANQGSEA. CDR3 length: 13 amino acids. V shed 7 bases and J 2 bases; nucleotides not matched to a gene: 3. This CDR3 reads CSGGDRGNQPQHF. CDR3 coding DNA: TGCAGCGGGGGGGACAGGGGCAATCAGCCCCAGCATTTT.

The chain uses TRBV19 and TRBJ1-1, with unresolved D. V dropped 3 bases and J dropped 0 bases, with 11 bases sitting between them. The length of the CDR3 is 15 residues. From germline, CDR1 is LNHDA and CDR2 SQIVND (reference sequence). The CDR3 bases are TGTGCCAGTAGTATCTCTGGTAGAATGAACACTGAAGCTTTCTTT. Translated, it gives CASSISGRMNTEAFF.

V is TRBV7-9 and J is TRBJ1-3; D perhaps matches TRBD1 (5 bases). Germline V gene lookup returns CDR1 SEHNR and CDR2 FQNEAQ (reference sequence). Trimming cost V 5 bases and J 2 bases, with 13 bases left between them. This CDR3 has 15 residues. The CDR3 nucleotides are TGTGCCAGCAGCCCGCCGGGGCTGACTGGAAACACCATATATTTT. As protein: CASSPPGLTGNTIYF.

The table lists this clonotype with a few counts. The V call is TRBV20-1, the J call TRBJ2-7; D is perhaps TRBD2 (5 bases). CDR3 length equals 13 residues. V was trimmed by 3 bases and J by 4 bases, leaving 13 bases between them. CDR1 and CDR2 (germline): DFQATT, SNEGSKA (reference sequence). The DNA of the CDR3 is TGCAGTGCTAGGGCCCCCGGAGGTTACGAGCAGTACGTC. It yields the protein CSARAPGGYEQYV.

This clonotype was observed a few times. The rearrangement links TRBV7-9 to TRBJ2-2, with D possibly being TRBD1 (5 bases). The germline gives CDR1 SEHNR, CDR2 FQNEAQ (reference sequence). V lost 6 bases, J lost 2 bases, and 16 bases lay in between. This CDR3 region has 16 residues. This CDR3 is CASSPMGLLNTGELFF. CDR3 in DNA: TGTGCCAGCAGTCCCATGGGGCTACTTAACACCGGGGAGCTGTTTTTT.

This clonotype was observed many times. This chain uses TRBV7-9 with TRBJ2-1; D possibly corresponds to TRBD1 (5 bases). Germline assignment: CDR1 SEHNR and CDR2 FQNEAQ (reference sequence). The CDR3 runs 13 residues. Trimming took off 10 bases at V and 0 bases at J, with 10 bases between the two ends. The CDR3 region has the DNA TGTGCCATGGGGCAGGACTCCTACAATGAGCAGTTCTTC. Its protein is CAMGQDSYNEQFF.

The sample holds a few counts of this clonotype. This sequence joins TRBV5-4 and TRBJ2-7, with D perhaps matching TRBD1 (6 bases). The CDR3 length is 14 residues. Germline V gene data show CDR1 as SGHNT and CDR2 as YYREEE (reference sequence). V lost 4 bases to trimming and J lost 2 bases, with 13 bases between them. The CDR3 spells CASSITGNAYEQYV. The CDR3 DNA sequence: TGTGCCAGCAGCATAACAGGGAACGCCTACGAGCAGTACGTC.

The CDR3 is CASSPGTGVGLAKNIQYF. The CDR3 coding sequence is TGCGCCAGCAGCCCTGGGACAGGGGTCGGGTTAGCCAAAAACATTCAGTACTTC. This chain connects TRBV4-1 to TRBJ2-4; 10 bases are a match to TRBD1. The CDR3 sequence is 18 residues long. Germline CDR1 MGHRA, CDR2 YSYEKL. V lost 4 bases to trimming and J lost 0 bases; unmatched junction nucleotides: 9.

There are many counts of this clonotype. The rearrangement links TRBV20-1 to TRBJ1-3; TRBD1 might be the D (6 bases). Trimming removed 6 bases from V and 5 bases from J, with 14 bases in between. The germline CDR1 and CDR2 sequences are DFQATT and SNEGSKA (reference sequence). There are 13 residues in the CDR3. CDR3 in DNA: TGCAGTGCCAAACAGGGTACTAGAAACACCATATATTTT. Its translation is CSAKQGTRNTIYF.

This clonotype has ten or more counts. The chain couples TRBV28 to TRBJ2-3; D is ambiguous. This CDR3 has 12 residues. CDR1 and CDR2 (germline): MDHEN, SYDVKM. The V gene lost 2 bases and the J gene lost 5 bases, with 5 bases spanning the gap. The DNA of the CDR3 is TGTGCCAGCAGTTTAAACAGAGATACGCAGTATTTT. It encodes CASSLNRDTQYF.

About this clonotype itself: A read error may be the cause here, since a much bigger clone is one base away. The chain couples TRBV27 to TRBJ2-3, with TRBD2 identical over 10 bases. V lost 6 bases, J lost 6 bases, and 9 bases stayed unmatched. CDR1 is MNHEY and CDR2 is SMNVEV in the germline V gene (reference sequence). This CDR3 region has 15 residues. Written as DNA, the CDR3 is TGTGCCAGCAGACCAGCGGGGGGGCCCGGGGATACGCAGTATTTT. It encodes CASRPAGGPGDTQYF.

A word on this clonotype: A single base separates this from a much larger clone, so it may be a read error. The chain links TRBV15 to TRBJ1-2; the D is unclear. V was cut by 2 bases and J by 3 bases, with 7 bases left in between. From germline, CDR1 is LNHNV and CDR2 YYDKDF (reference sequence). The CDR3 totals 13 residues. The CDR3 loop is CATSRRADYGYTF. CDR3 nucleotides: TGTGCCACCAGCAGAAGGGCAGACTATGGCTACACCTTC. The complete variable domain, with remaining parts taken from reference TRBV15 and TRBJ1-2, reads DAMVIQNPRYQVTQFGKPVTLSCSQTLNHNVMYWYQQKSSQAPKLLFHYYDKDFNNEADTPDNFQSRRPNTSFCFLDIRSPGLGDTAMYLCATSRRADYGYTFGSGTRLTVV.

This clonotype was seen at least ten times. The gene calls are TRBV20-1 and TRBJ2-7; D not resolved. This CDR3 is built from 11 residues. Germline CDR1 is DFQATT and CDR2 is SNEGSKA (reference sequence). The V gene lost 6 bases and the J gene lost 4 bases, with 10 bases spanning the gap. DNA of the CDR3: TGCAGTGCGAGAAGCAAATACGAGCAGTACGTC. It specifies CSARSKYEQYV.

This clonotype occurred a few times. The chain combines TRBV20-1 with TRBJ2-7; 8 bases line up with TRBD2. Germline V gives CDR1 DFQATT, CDR2 SNEGSKA (reference sequence). CDR3 length: 15 amino acids. V trimming: 3 bases; J trimming: 2 bases; junction bases outside the gene matches: 9. CDR3 region: CSASSGAGGTYEQYV. In DNA, the CDR3 is TGCAGTGCTAGTAGCGGCGCGGGGGGTACCTACGAGCAGTACGTC.

The sample holds many counts of this clonotype. This chain uses TRBV14 with TRBJ2-5, with TRBD2 matching over 8 bases. Germline CDR1 reads SGHDN; CDR2 reads FVKESK. The CDR3 covers 14 residues. J was trimmed by 4 bases and V by 2 bases; bases with no gene match: 3. CDR3 in DNA: TGTGCCAGCAGCCAATTTAGCGGGGTAGAGACCCAGTACTTC. Translated, it gives CASSQFSGVETQYF.

This clonotype was picked up a small number of times. This chain connects TRBV10-1 to TRBJ2-1, with D possibly being TRBD1 (5 bases). The CDR3 has 13 residues. V was clipped by 8 bases and J by 5 bases, with 13 bases between them. The germline V gene encodes CDR1 WNHNN and CDR2 SYGVQD (reference sequence). For the CDR3, the DNA is TGCGCCAGCGGCTACGCAGGGAACAATGAGCAGTTCTTC. Amino acid sequence: CASGYAGNNEQFF.

This clonotype was seen a handful of times. The gene calls are TRBV29-1 and TRBJ2-5; D gene unclear. This CDR3 is 11 amino acids long. Per the germline V gene, CDR1 is SQVTM and CDR2 is ANQGSEA. CDR3 sequence: CSDGNQETQYF. The DNA for the CDR3 is TGCAGTGACGGTAACCAAGAGACCCAGTACTTC.

This clonotype has only a few counts. The chain is built from TRBV10-3 and TRBJ2-5; TRBD1 matches at 8 bases. The V gene end was trimmed by 7 bases and the J gene end by 2 bases; junction bases not matched to a gene: 3. This CDR3 comprises 13 residues. The germline gives CDR1 ENHRY, CDR2 SYGVKD. This CDR3 reads CAIMRDRQETQYF. The CDR3 bases are TGTGCCATCATGAGGGACAGGCAAGAGACCCAGTACTTC.

There are many counts of this clonotype. This chain's CDR3 is CASSPAGGLNNEQFF. Here the CDR3 DNA reads TGTGCCAGCAGCCCAGCGGGGGGGCTGAACAATGAGCAGTTCTTC. This sequence joins TRBV6-2 or TRBV6-3 and TRBJ2-1; 10 bases map to TRBD2. The V gene's germline CDR1 is MNHEY and CDR2 SVGEGT. Unmatched junction bases numbered 7, after V lost 6 bases and J lost 5 bases. CDR3 length equals 15 residues.

This clonotype has ten or more counts. The CDR3 reads CASSYQTGRGQETQYF. CDR3 DNA sequence: TGTGCCAGCAGTTACCAGACGGGGCGGGGGCAAGAGACCCAGTACTTC. The J gene is TRBJ2-5, the V gene TRBV6-6, with 7 bases that match TRBD2. The CDR3 totals 16 residues. V dropped 2 bases and J dropped 2; count of bases not matched to a gene: 8. The germline V gene encodes CDR1 MNHNY and CDR2 SVGAGI (reference sequence).

This clonotype was counted only a few times. The gene calls are TRBV20-1 and TRBJ1-1; perhaps TRBD1 as D (5 bases). Germline CDR1 reads DFQATT; CDR2 reads SNEGSKA (reference sequence). Trimming pared 2 bases from V and 1 base from J, leaving 14 bases between. The CDR3 runs 15 residues. The CDR3 nucleotides are TGCAGTGCTAGACGTCCCGGGACGGGGAACACTGAAGCTTTCTTT. It yields the protein CSARRPGTGNTEAFF.

This clonotype was seen only a few times. The chain carries TRBV24-1 and TRBJ2-1; 14 bases are shared with TRBD2. This CDR3 region has 17 residues. V trimming: 2 bases; J trimming: 4 bases; junction bases outside the gene matches: 3. Germline lookup yields CDR1 KGHDR and CDR2 SFDVKD. As DNA, the CDR3 is TGTGCCACCAGTGATTCCAGACTAGCGGGGGGGTACAATGAGCAGTTCTTC. Its protein product is CATSDSRLAGGYNEQFF.

This clonotype was detected a few times. V and J are TRBV6-6 and TRBJ1-2; 7 bases fit TRBD1. Germline V gives CDR1 MNHNY, CDR2 SVGAGI (reference sequence). With 2 bases clipped from V and 2 bases from J, the junction kept 5 bases outside the gene matches. There are 15 residues in the CDR3. The CDR3 sequence: CASSYGLQGNYGYTF. DNA of the CDR3: TGTGCCAGCAGTTACGGATTACAGGGGAACTATGGCTACACCTTC.